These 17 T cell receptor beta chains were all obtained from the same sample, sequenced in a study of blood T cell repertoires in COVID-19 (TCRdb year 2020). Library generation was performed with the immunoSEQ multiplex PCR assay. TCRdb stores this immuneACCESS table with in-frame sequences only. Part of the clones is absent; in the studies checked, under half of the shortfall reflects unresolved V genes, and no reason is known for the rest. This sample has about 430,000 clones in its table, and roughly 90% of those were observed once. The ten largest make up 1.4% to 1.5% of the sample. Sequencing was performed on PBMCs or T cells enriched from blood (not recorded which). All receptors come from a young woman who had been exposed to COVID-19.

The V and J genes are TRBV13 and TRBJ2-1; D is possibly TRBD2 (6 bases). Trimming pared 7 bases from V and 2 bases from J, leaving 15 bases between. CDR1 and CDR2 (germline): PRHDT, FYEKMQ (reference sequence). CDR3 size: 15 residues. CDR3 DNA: TGTGCCAGCACCATCCTTAGCGGACCCTACAATGAGCAGTTCTTC. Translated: CASTILSGPYNEQFF.

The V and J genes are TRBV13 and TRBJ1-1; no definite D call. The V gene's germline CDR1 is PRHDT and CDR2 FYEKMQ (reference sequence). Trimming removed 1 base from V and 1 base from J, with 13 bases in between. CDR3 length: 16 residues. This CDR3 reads CASSLDGDTANTEAFF. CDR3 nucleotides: TGTGCCAGCAGCTTAGACGGCGACACGGCGAACACTGAAGCTTTCTTT.

In DNA, the CDR3 is TGTGCCAGCAGTTTATTAGGGGGGGTTGATGGCTACACCTTC. Translation: CASSLLGGVDGYTF. The rearrangement joins TRBV27 to TRBJ1-2, with D possibly being TRBD1 (6 bases). Looked up from germline, CDR1 is MNHEY and CDR2 is SMNVEV (reference sequence). The V gene lost 1 base and the J gene lost 6 bases, with 12 bases spanning the gap. The CDR3 is 14 amino acids.

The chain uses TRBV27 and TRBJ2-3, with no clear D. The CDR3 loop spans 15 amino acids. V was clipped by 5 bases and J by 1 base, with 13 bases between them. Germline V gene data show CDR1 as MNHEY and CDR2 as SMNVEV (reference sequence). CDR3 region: CASSPESEGTDTQYF. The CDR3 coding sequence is TGTGCCAGCAGTCCGGAGAGCGAGGGCACAGATACGCAGTATTTT.

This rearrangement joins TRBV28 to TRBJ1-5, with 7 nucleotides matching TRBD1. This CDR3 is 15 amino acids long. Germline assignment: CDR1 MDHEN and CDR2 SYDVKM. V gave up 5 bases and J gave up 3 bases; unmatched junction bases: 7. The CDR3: CASSQQGMNNQPQHF. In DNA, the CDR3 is TGTGCCAGCAGTCAACAGGGGATGAACAATCAGCCCCAGCATTTT.

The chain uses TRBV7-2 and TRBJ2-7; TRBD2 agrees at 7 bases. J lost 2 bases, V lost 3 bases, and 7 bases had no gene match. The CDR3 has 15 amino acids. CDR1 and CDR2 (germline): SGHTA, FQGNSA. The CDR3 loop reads CASSFGLADAYEQYF. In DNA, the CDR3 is TGTGCCAGCAGCTTTGGCCTAGCGGATGCCTACGAGCAGTACTTC. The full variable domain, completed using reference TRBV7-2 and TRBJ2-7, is GAGVSQSPSNKVTEKGKDVELRCDPISGHTALYWYRQSLGQGLEFLIYFQGNSAPDKSGLPSDRFSAERTGGSVSTLTIQRTQQEDSAVYLCASSFGLADAYEQYFGPGTRLTVT.

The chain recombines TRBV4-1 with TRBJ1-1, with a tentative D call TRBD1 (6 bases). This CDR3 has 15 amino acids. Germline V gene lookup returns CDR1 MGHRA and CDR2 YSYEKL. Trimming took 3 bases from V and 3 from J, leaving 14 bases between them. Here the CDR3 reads CASSQVMGQDTEAFF. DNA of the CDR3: TGCGCCAGCAGCCAGGTGATGGGACAAGACACTGAAGCTTTCTTT.

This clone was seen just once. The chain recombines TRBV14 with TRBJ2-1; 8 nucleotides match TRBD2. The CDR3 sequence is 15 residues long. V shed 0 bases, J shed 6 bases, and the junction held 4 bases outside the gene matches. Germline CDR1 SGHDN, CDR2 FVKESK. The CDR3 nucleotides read TGTGCCAGCAGCCAAGACACTAGCGGTTGCAATGAGCAGTTCTTC. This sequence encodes CASSQDTSGCNEQFF.

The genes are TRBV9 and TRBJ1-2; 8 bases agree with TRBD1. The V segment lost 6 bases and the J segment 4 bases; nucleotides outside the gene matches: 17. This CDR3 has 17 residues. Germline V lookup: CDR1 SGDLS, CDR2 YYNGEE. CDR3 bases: TGTGCCAGCAAAGTTCAGCAGGGGGCCTCTAGGTCCTATGGCTACACCTTC. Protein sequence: CASKVQQGASRSYGYTF.

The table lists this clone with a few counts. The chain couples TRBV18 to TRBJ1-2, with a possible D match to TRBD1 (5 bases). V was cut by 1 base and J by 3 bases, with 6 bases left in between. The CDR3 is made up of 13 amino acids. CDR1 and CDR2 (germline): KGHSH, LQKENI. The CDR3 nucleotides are TGTGCCAGCTCACCACGGGGGGACTATGGCTACACCTTC. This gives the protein CASSPRGDYGYTF.

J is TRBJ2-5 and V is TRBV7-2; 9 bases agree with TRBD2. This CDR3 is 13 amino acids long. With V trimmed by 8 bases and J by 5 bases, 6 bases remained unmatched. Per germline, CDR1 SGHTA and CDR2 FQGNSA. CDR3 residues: CASRLGLAETQYF. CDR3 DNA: TGTGCCAGCCGACTGGGACTAGCTGAGACCCAGTACTTC.

CDR3 coding DNA: TGCGCCAGCAGCCAAGTCGGGACAGGATCGGAAAAACTGTTTTTT. Its translation is CASSQVGTGSEKLFF. J is TRBJ1-4 and V is TRBV4-1; 8 positions match TRBD1. The CDR3 totals 15 residues. V was clipped by 1 base and J by 8 bases; unmatched bases: 6. Germline lookup yields CDR1 MGHRA and CDR2 YSYEKL.

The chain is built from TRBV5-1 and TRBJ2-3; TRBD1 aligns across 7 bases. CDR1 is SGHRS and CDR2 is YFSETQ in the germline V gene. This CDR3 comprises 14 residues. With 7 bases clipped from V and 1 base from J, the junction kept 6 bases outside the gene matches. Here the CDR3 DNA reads TGCGCCAGCTCCCAGGGGGACGGCACAGATACGCAGTATTTT. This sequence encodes CASSQGDGTDTQYF. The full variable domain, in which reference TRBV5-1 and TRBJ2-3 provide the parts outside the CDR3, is KAGVTQTPRYLIKTRGQQVTLSCSPISGHRSVSWYQQTPGQGLQFLFEYFSETQRNKGNFPGRFSGRQFSNSRSEMNVSTLELGDSALYLCASSQGDGTDTQYFGPGTRLTVL.

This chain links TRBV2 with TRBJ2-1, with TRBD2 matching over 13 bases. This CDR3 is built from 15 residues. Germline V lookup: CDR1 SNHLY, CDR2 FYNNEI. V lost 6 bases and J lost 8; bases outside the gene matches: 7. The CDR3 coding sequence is TGTGCCAGCAGCGCCCGGACTAGCGGGAGCCATGAGCAGTTCTTC. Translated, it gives CASSARTSGSHEQFF. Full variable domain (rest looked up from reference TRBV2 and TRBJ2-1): EPEVTQTPSHQVTQMGQEVILRCVPISNHLYFYWYRQILGQKVEFLVSFYNNEISEKSEIFDDQFSVERPDGSNFTLKIRSTKLEDSAMYFCASSARTSGSHEQFFGPGTRLTVL.

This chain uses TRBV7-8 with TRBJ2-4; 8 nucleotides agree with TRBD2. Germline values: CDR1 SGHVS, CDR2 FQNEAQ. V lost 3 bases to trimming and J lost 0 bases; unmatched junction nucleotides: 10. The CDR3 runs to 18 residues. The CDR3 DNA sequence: TGTGCCAGCAGCTTTTCACTAGCGGCACAAGTAGCCAAAAACATTCAGTACTTC. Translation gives CASSFSLAAQVAKNIQYF. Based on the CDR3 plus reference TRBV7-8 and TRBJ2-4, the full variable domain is GAGVSQSPRYKVAKRGQDVALRCDPISGHVSLFWYQQALGQGPEFLTYFQNEAQLDKSGLPSDRFFAERPEGSVSTLKIQRTQQEDSAVYLCASSFSLAAQVAKNIQYFGAGTRLSVL.

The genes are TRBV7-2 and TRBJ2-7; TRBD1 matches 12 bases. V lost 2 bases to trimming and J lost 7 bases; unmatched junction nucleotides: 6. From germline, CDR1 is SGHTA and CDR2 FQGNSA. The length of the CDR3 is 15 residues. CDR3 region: CASSLRGQGAWEQYF. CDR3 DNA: TGTGCCAGCAGCTTAAGGGGACAGGGGGCGTGGGAGCAGTACTTC.

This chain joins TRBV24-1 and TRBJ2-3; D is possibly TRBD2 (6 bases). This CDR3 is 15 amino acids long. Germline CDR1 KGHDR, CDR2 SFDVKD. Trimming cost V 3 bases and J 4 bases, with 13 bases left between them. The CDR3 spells CATSDIGSGADTQYF. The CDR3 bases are TGTGCCACCAGTGATATTGGATCGGGGGCAGATACGCAGTATTTT.